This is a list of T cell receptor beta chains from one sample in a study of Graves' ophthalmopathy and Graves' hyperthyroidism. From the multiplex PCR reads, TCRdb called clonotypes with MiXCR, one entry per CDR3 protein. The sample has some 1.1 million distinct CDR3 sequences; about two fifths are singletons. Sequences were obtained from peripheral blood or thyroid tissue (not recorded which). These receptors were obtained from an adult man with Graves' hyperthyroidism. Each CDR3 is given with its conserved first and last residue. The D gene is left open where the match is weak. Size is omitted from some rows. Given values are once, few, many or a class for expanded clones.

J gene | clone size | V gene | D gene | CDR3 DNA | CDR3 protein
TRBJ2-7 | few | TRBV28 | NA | TGTGCCAGCAGTGACCCCACTGGACCCTACGAGCAGTACTTC | CASSDPTGPYEQYF
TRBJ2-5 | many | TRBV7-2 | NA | TGTGCCAGCAGCATTAATGTACTAATGGGGCAGACCCAGTACTTC | CASSINVLMGQTQYF
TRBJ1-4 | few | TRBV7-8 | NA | TGTGCCAGCAGCTTAGAAGGCAGCCGATTCCCGAGAGAAAAACTGTTTTTT | CASSLEGSRFPREKLFF
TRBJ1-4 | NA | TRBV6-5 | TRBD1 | TGTGCCAGCAGTTCCGAAATCCCGGGACAGGGGGCGGCAACTAATGAAAAACTGTTTTTT | CASSSEIPGQGAATNEKLFF
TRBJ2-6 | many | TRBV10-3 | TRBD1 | TGTGCCATCAGTGAAGAGGGGGCCGGGGCCAACGTCCTGACTTTC | CAISEEGAGANVLTF
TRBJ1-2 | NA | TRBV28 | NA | TGTGCCAGCGCGGTCGGGGGCAATTGCTACACCTTC | CASAVGGNCYTF
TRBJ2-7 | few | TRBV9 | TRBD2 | TGTGCCAGCAGTTACTCGAAACTAGCGACTTTCTACGAGCAGTACTTC | CASSYSKLATFYEQYF
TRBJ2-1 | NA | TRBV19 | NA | TGTGCCACAGGGGGGGGGGCGAGAGATGAGCAGTTCTTC | CATGGGARDEQFF
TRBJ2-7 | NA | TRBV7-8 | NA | TGTGCCAGCAGCTTAGAGGGACCCCAGTACTACGAGCAGTACTTC | CASSLEGPQYYEQYF
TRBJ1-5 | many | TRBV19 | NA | TGTGCCAGTACCCCGCCGTTGGGCAATCAGCCCCAGCATTTT | CASTPPLGNQPQHF
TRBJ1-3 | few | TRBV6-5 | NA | TGTGCCAGCAGTTCCGTGGCTTCTGGCCAGGGCCTTTTCCATTTT | CASSSVASGQGLFHF
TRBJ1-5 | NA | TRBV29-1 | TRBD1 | TGCAGCGTACCCACAGGGGCCGGTCCCAATCAGCCCCAGCATTTT | CSVPTGAGPNQPQHF
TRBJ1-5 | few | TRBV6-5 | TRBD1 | TGTGCCAGCAGGGGCGACAGGGGGCATCAGCCCCAGCATTTT | CASRGDRGHQPQHF
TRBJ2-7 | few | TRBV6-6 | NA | TGTGCCAGCACCCTGATACAGGGCTACGAGCAGTACTTC | CASTLIQGYEQYF
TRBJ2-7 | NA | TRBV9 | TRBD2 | TGTGCCAGCGGGGGACTAGCGGGAGGTTACGAGCAGTACTTC | CASGGLAGGYEQYF
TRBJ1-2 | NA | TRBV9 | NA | TGTGCCAGATACGAAGACCTATATGGCTACACCTTC | CARYEDLYGYTF
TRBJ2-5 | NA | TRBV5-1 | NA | TGCGCCAGCAGCTTGGGGGGCGGCAGCAAAGAGACCCAGTACTTC | CASSLGGGSKETQYF
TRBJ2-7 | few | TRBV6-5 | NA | TGTGCCAGCAGTTACTCCATCCCGGGACGGGCCTTCTCCCGAGATAGCATTGGTCCCGAGCAGTACTTC | CASSYSIPGRAFSRDSIGPEQYF
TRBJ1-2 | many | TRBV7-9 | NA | TGTGCCAGCAGCTTAGTAGAGGGCGATGGCTACACCTTC | CASSLVEGDGYTF
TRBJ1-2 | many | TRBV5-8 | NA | TGTGCCAGCAGTTGGGGTAGCGGGAGAGGGAATGGCTACACCTTC | CASSWGSGRGNGYTF
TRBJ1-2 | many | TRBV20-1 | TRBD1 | TGCAGTGCTGGAGGGGGCCGGCGGGGCTACACCTTC | CSAGGGRRGYTF
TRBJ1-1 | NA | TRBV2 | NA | TGTGCCAGCTCACCAAGCAGCTCAATTGACACTGAAGCTTTCTTT | CASSPSSSIDTEAFF
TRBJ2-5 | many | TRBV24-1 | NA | TGTGCCACCAGTGCATCGAACCAAGAGACCCAGTACTTC | CATSASNQETQYF
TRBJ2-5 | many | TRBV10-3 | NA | TGTGCCATCAGTGAGGGGGAGGCGGAGACCCAGTACTTC | CAISEGEAETQYF
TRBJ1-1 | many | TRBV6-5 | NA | TGTGCCAGCACCTTGACAGCGAACACTGAAGCTTTCTTT | CASTLTANTEAFF
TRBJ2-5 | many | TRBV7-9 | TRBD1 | TGTGCCAGCAGCCCTAAAACGACAGGGGGCTACCAAGAGACCCAGTACTTC | CASSPKTTGGYQETQYF
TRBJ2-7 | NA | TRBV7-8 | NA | TGTGCCAGCAGCGGGGGACGGGGGGCCGAGCAGTACTTC | CASSGGRGAEQYF
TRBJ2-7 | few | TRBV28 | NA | TGTGCCAGCAGTGTCGGACCGATCAGAGTCGAGCAGTACTTC | CASSVGPIRVEQYF
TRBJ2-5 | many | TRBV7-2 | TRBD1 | TGTGCCAGCAGCCCCCCGGGACAGGGACAAGAGACCCAGTACTTC | CASSPPGQGQETQYF
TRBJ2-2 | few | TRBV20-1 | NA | TGCAGTGCTATCAGAGGGTTGACAGTGAACACCGGGGAGCTGTTTTTT | CSAIRGLTVNTGELFF
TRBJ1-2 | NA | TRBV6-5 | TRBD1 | TGTGCCAGCAGTTACACCTGGACAGGGAGTCACGGCTACACCTTC | CASSYTWTGSHGYTF
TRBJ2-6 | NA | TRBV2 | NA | TGTGCCAGCAGCGTTGAAGGCCCCGGAGCCAACGTCCTGACTTTC | CASSVEGPGANVLTF
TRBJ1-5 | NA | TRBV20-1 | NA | TGCAGTGCTAGAGACTCACGTAGCAATCAGCCCCAGCATTTT | CSARDSRSNQPQHF
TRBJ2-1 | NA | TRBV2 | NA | TGTGCCAGCAGTTCTAGCGTTGAGCAGTTCTTC | CASSSSVEQFF
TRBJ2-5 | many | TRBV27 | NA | TGTGCCAGCAGCACTGACGAGGACCAAGAGACCCAGTACTTC | CASSTDEDQETQYF
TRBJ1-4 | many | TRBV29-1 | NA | TGCAGCGTTCCCGTGTCAGAAAAACTGTTTTTT | CSVPVSEKLFF
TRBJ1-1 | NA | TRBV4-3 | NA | TGCGCCAGCAGCCTAGAGCGGGGGGCGCATACTGAAGCTTTCTTT | CASSLERGAHTEAFF
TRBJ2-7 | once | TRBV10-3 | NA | TGTGCCATTCGAGCGGGACAGCCGTACGAGCAGTACTTC | CAIRAGQPYEQYF
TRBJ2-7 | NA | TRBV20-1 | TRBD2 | TGCAGTGCTAGAGGCCGAAAGGGGACTAGCGCCTCCTACGAGCAGTACTTC | CSARGRKGTSASYEQYF
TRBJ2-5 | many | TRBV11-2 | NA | TGTGCCAGCAGCGCCCACCGGGGCAAAGACCAAGAGACCCAGTACTTC | CASSAHRGKDQETQYF
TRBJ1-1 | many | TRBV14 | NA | TGTGCCAGCAGCCAACAGACAGGATACATGAACACTGAAGCTTTCTTT | CASSQQTGYMNTEAFF
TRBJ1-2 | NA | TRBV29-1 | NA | TGCAGCGTCCAGACAGCCTCGGGCCCCTCTGGCTACACCTTC | CSVQTASGPSGYTF
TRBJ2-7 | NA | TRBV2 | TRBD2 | TGTGCCAGCTCGGTCCCCACCTCTTGGGGAGGGCCCAAATACGAGCAGTACTTC | CASSVPTSWGGPKYEQYF
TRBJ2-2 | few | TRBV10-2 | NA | NA | CASSTTGNSGANVLTFGPGGELFF
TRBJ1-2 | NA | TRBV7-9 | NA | TGTGCCAGCAGCGATGACATCTACGGCTACACCTTC | CASSDDIYGYTF
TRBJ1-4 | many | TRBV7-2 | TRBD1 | TGTGCCAGCAGCCCGGACAGGGCGGGCACTAATGAAAAACTGTTTTTT | CASSPDRAGTNEKLFF
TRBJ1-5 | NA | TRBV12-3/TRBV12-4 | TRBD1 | TGTGCCAGCAGCCTTCCCGGGACAGGGGGCAATCAGCCCCAGCATTTT | CASSLPGTGGNQPQHF
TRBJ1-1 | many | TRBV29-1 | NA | TGCAGCTTGGCCGGTTCCTTCAACACTGAAGCTTTCTTT | CSLAGSFNTEAFF
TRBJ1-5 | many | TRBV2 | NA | TGTGCCAGCAGGAGGACATTTCTTAGCAATCAGCCCCAGCATTTT | CASRRTFLSNQPQHF
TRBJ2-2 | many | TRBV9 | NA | TGTGCCAGCAGCGTAGCTTGGTGGGACGGGGAGCTGTTTTTT | CASSVAWWDGELFF
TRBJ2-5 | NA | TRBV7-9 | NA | TGTGCCAGCAGCTTAAGCGACCCGACTAGTGTTAGGGAGACCCAGTACTTC | CASSLSDPTSVRETQYF
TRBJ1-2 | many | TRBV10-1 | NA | TGCGCCAGCAGTGAGGGCACCTCGGGCTATGGCTACACCTTC | CASSEGTSGYGYTF
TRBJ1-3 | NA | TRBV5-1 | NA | TGCGCCAGCAGCTTAACTCCCGGGATCTCTGGAAACACCATATATTTT | CASSLTPGISGNTIYF
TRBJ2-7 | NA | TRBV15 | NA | TGTGCCACCAGCAGAGGCAGGGAGGACGAGCAGTGCTTC | CATSRGREDEQCF
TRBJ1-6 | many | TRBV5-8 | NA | TGTGCCAGCAGCTTGGTGGCCAGAGCCAATTCACCCCTCCACTTT | CASSLVARANSPLHF